This T cell receptor (beta chain) was captured in a study of response to subunit inactivated influenza vaccine. Study-level points and caveats: That few new T cells are recruited by each seasonal influenza vaccination was the authors' suggestion.

TCRdb reanalysed the RT-PCR reads using MiXCR and keeps one entry per CDR3 protein. The sample yields around 490,000 distinct CDR3 sequences, under 9% seen once. This clonotype occurred many times. Its target is not known. Per the germline V gene, CDR1 is MNHEY and CDR2 is SVGEGT. The CDR3 consists of 14 residues. Unmatched junction bases numbered 8, after V lost 3 bases and J lost 9 bases. The chain links TRBV6-2 or TRBV6-3 to TRBJ2-1; the match to TRBD2 covers 7 bases. The TCR sequence derives from a man between 50 and 69 years old who received an inactivated influenza vaccine. The sequenced sample was PBMCs from blood, obtained around 2 years after vaccination. This CDR3 is CASSYQRGGPEQFF. In nucleotides, the CDR3 is TGTGCCAGCAGTTATCAGCGGGGAGGCCCTGAGCAGTTCTTC.